Presented here are 8 T cell receptor beta chains from one specimen sequenced in a study of blood T cell repertoires in COVID-19. The assay was immunoSEQ multiplex PCR, and TCRdb's table has in-frame clones only and misses some. The repertoire holds about 140,000 clones, with roughly 80% as singletons. Material: peripheral blood. All receptors derive from a woman aged 55-69 years with acute or convalescent COVID-19.

This chain links TRBV19 with TRBJ2-7; the D gene is possibly TRBD1 (7 bases). The CDR3 extends over 15 amino acids. Germline V gives CDR1 LNHDA, CDR2 SQIVND (reference sequence). The V gene lost 5 bases and the J gene lost 1 base, with 15 bases spanning the gap. The DNA for the CDR3 is TGTGCCAGTAGTGTTATACCAGGGGGGTCCTACGAGCAGTACTTC. Residues: CASSVIPGGSYEQYF.

The rearrangement links TRBV9 to TRBJ2-3; 9 bases are a match to TRBD2. CDR1 and CDR2 from the germline V gene are SGDLS and YYNGEE. The CDR3 covers 16 residues. With 1 base clipped from V and 5 bases from J, the junction kept 8 bases outside the gene matches. CDR3 sequence reads: CASSVSSGRPVDTQYF. For the CDR3, the DNA is TGTGCCAGCAGCGTATCAAGCGGGAGGCCGGTAGATACGCAGTATTTT.

The CDR3 nucleotides are TGCAGCGTTACGGGGTGGGGTACCTACGAGCAGTACTTC. Protein sequence: CSVTGWGTYEQYF. The chain joins TRBV29-1 to TRBJ2-7; tentatively, D is TRBD2 (5 bases). The germline V and J ends were trimmed by 5 bases and 2 bases, with 13 bases remaining between them. Per the germline V gene, CDR1 is SQVTM and CDR2 is ANQGSEA. The CDR3 loop spans 13 amino acids.

V is TRBV4-1 and J is TRBJ2-3, with D possibly matching TRBD1 (6 bases). The CDR3 runs 13 residues. V dropped 2 bases and J dropped 3 bases, with 6 bases sitting between them. Per the germline V gene, CDR1 is MGHRA and CDR2 is YSYEKL. CDR3 nucleotide sequence: TGCGCCAGCAGCCAACAGGGGACAGATACGCAGTATTTT. It encodes CASSQQGTDTQYF.

The rearrangement joins TRBV5-1 to TRBJ2-1; unclear D gene. This CDR3 region has 14 residues. Germline V gene sequence: CDR1 SGHRS, CDR2 YFSETQ. With 0 bases removed from V and 0 bases from J, the gap between germline ends came to 4 bases. The CDR3 spells CASSLDSSYNEQFF. The CDR3 nucleotides are TGCGCCAGCAGCTTGGACAGCTCCTACAATGAGCAGTTCTTC.

J is TRBJ1-6 and V is TRBV2; 8 nucleotides align to TRBD1. The CDR3 has 16 residues. After removal of 4 bases from V and 8 bases from J, the junction contained 10 bases not matched to a gene. Germline CDR1 reads SNHLY; CDR2 reads FYNNEI. CDR3 sequence reads: CASSVPPGQAYSPLHF. CDR3 DNA sequence: TGTGCCAGCAGTGTACCCCCGGGACAGGCTTATTCACCCCTCCACTTT. The full variable domain, its missing parts supplied by reference TRBV2 and TRBJ1-6, is EPEVTQTPSHQVTQMGQEVILRCVPISNHLYFYWYRQILGQKVEFLVSFYNNEISEKSEIFDDQFSVERPDGSNFTLKIRSTKLEDSAMYFCASSVPPGQAYSPLHFGNGTRLTVT.

This chain links TRBV6-5 with TRBJ1-6; TRBD1 aligns across 11 bases. CDR1 is MNHEY and CDR2 is SVGAGI in the germline V gene. This CDR3 has 15 amino acids. With 6 bases clipped from V and 6 bases from J, the junction kept 4 bases outside the gene matches. The CDR3 spells CASSPGTGGNSPLHF. The CDR3 DNA is TGTGCCAGCAGCCCCGGGACAGGGGGTAATTCACCCCTCCACTTT.

This rearrangement joins TRBV9 to TRBJ1-2, with 8 bases fitting TRBD1. The CDR3 contains 15 residues. CDR1 is SGDLS, CDR2 YYNGEE, per germline. Trimming at V came to 3 bases and at J to 1 base, leaving 5 bases not matched to a gene. CDR3 sequence (DNA): TGTGCCAGCAGCGATGACAGGGGCGATAACTATGGCTACACCTTC. Translated: CASSDDRGDNYGYTF.